Here is one T cell receptor (beta chain) with its context. What it recognizes is unknown. Within the sample, other DNA sequences also encode this same CDR3. This CDR3 has 15 amino acids. The V and J ends lost 0 bases and 4 bases, in that order; junction bases with no gene match: 4. The V gene's germline CDR1 is SGHRS and CDR2 YFSETQ. This sample was taken from a study of shared clonotypes between healthy human individuals. Across the study: A donor's plate count was three for CD4 naive and three for CD4 memory; CD8 naive had two and CD8 memory one. Study results and caveats: Among donors, the sharing of clonotypes was expected to be influenced by sequencing depth. Naive CD4 clonotypes overlapped across a few donors at roughly 5.1%.

The study ran the assay at deep level. Using immunoSEQ multiplex PCR, the repertoire was profiled, and TCRdb retains in-frame clones only, with some absent. Of 550,000 to 850,000 clones in the sample, about two thirds are singletons; the top ten hold around 1.7%. The chain combines TRBV5-1 with TRBJ1-5, with 7 positions matching TRBD1. The specimen was memory CD4+ T cells sorted from blood. Subset: CD45RA-negative fraction. The clonotype was recovered from a woman aged 25 to 39 in good health. The CDR3 loop reads CASSLGDSGNQPQHF. In nucleotides, the CDR3 is TGCGCCAGCAGCTTGGGGGACAGCGGGAATCAGCCCCAGCATTTT.